These 17 T cell receptor beta chains share one sample of origin, sequenced in a study of OX40 agonist ivuxolimab in advanced cancers. Sequencing was performed with immunoSEQ multiplex PCR; in TCRdb, only in-frame clones are kept and a portion is missing. The sample gives tens of thousands of clones, about 88% of which show up once; approximately 23% is in the top ten. Sample: CD4+ or CD8+ T cells sorted from blood, taken in a trial of the OX40 agonist ivuxolimab. These receptors were obtained from an adult with an advanced solid tumor such as melanoma, head and neck, liver or kidney cancer.

This chain links TRBV21-1 with TRBJ2-5; TRBD1, the table's D call, was not compared with the DNA. TRBV21-1 is described as a pseudogene. CDR3 size: 16 residues. The chain's CDR3 is CASSKITGRGEETQYF. In DNA form, the CDR3 reads TGTGCCAGCAGCAAAATCACGGGCAGGGGCGAAGAGACCCAGTACTTC.

This chain connects TRBV5-5 to TRBJ2-3, with D perhaps matching TRBD2 (5 bases). V lost 4 bases to trimming and J lost 4 bases, with 16 bases between them. The CDR3 loop spans 15 amino acids. Germline CDR1 SGHKS, CDR2 YYEKEE (reference sequence). The chain's CDR3 is CASSPHGGEADTQYF. The CDR3 nucleotides are TGTGCCAGCAGCCCCCACGGAGGCGAGGCAGATACGCAGTATTTT.

The rearrangement uses TRBV6-6 and TRBJ2-3, with TRBD1 matching 7 bases. The CDR3 contains 14 residues. V shed 0 bases and J 4 bases; nucleotides not matched to a gene: 1. In germline, CDR1 is MNHNY, CDR2 SVGAGI (reference sequence). In DNA form, the CDR3 reads TGTGCCAGCAGTTACTCTACAGGGGCAGATACGCAGTATTTT. Encoded protein: CASSYSTGADTQYF.

This clone was recorded once. The V gene is TRBV10-3, the J gene TRBJ2-1, with 9 positions matching TRBD1. Trimming removed 5 bases from V and 8 bases from J; junction bases left unmatched: 4. The CDR3 is 13 amino acids. The germline CDR1 and CDR2 sequences are ENHRY and SYGVKD. The chain's CDR3 is CAISTGQGYEQFF. In DNA form, the CDR3 reads TGTGCCATCAGTACGGGACAGGGCTATGAGCAGTTCTTC.

The chain recombines TRBV7-8 with TRBJ1-5, with 8 bases matching TRBD1. The CDR3 runs to 17 residues. Germline V lookup: CDR1 SGHVS, CDR2 FQNEAQ. V shed 0 bases, J shed 2 bases, and the junction held 6 bases outside the gene matches. CDR3 protein: CASSLASGGVGNQPQHF. CDR3 in DNA: TGTGCCAGCAGCTTAGCTTCAGGGGGCGTTGGCAATCAGCCCCAGCATTTT.

The chain uses TRBV7-9 and TRBJ1-2; TRBD1 matches 10 bases. CDR1 and CDR2 from the germline V gene are SEHNR and FQNEAQ (reference sequence). V lost 1 base to trimming and J lost 6 bases; unmatched junction nucleotides: 5. The CDR3 runs 15 residues. DNA for the CDR3: TGTGCCAGCAGCTTAGGGACAGGGGGAGGCCATGGCTACACCTTC. Translated, it gives CASSLGTGGGHGYTF. The complete variable domain, with remaining parts taken from reference TRBV7-9 and TRBJ1-2, reads DTGVSQNPRHKITKRGQNVTFRCDPISEHNRLYWYRQTLGQGPEFLTYFQNEAQLEKSRLLSDRFSAERPKGSFSTLEIQRTEQGDSAMYLCASSLGTGGGHGYTFGSGTRLTVV.

In this sample, this clone turned up once. J is TRBJ2-1 and V is TRBV27; 7 positions agree with TRBD2. Per the germline V gene, CDR1 is MNHEY and CDR2 is SMNVEV (reference sequence). V gave up 0 bases and J gave up 6 bases; unmatched junction bases: 5. This CDR3 is built from 15 residues. CDR3 DNA: TGTGCCAGCAGTTTATCGTCCGGGAGGTCCAATGAGCAGTTCTTC. It is translated as CASSLSSGRSNEQFF.

The rearrangement joins TRBV28 to TRBJ1-2; D not resolved. V was pared by 6 bases and J by 0 bases, with 11 bases between. The CDR3 covers 14 residues. Per the germline V gene, CDR1 is MDHEN and CDR2 is SYDVKM. The DNA of the CDR3 is TGTGCCAGCAGCCCAGGAAGGACTAACTATGGCTACACCTTC. Translated: CASSPGRTNYGYTF.

The V and J genes are TRBV7-2 and TRBJ2-1, with 8 bases identical to TRBD2. The CDR3 has 18 residues. J was trimmed by 1 base and V by 0 bases; bases with no gene match: 8. Looked up from germline, CDR1 is SGHTA and CDR2 is FQGNSA. This CDR3 is CASSLAPSGSRSYNEQFF. Written as DNA, the CDR3 is TGTGCCAGCAGCTTAGCACCAAGCGGGAGTAGGTCCTACAATGAGCAGTTCTTC.

The chain has TRBV27 and TRBJ2-1; weak D call: TRBD2 (5 bases). Germline CDR1 and CDR2: MNHEY and SMNVEV (reference sequence). CDR3 length equals 16 residues. V lost 0 bases and J 0 bases, leaving 9 bases between the germline ends. CDR3 coding DNA: TGTGCCAGCAGTTTATCCCTAGCCCGCTCCTACAATGAGCAGTTCTTC. This encodes CASSLSLARSYNEQFF.

This clone came up once. V usage is TRBV2 and J usage is TRBJ2-7; 7 positions agree with TRBD2. From germline, CDR1 is SNHLY and CDR2 FYNNEI. This CDR3 is built from 12 residues. The trim removed 8 bases at V and 2 bases at J, leaving 3 bases unmatched. This CDR3 reads CASERGAYEQYF. CDR3 bases: TGTGCCAGCGAGCGGGGAGCCTACGAGCAGTACTTC.

V usage is TRBV6-5 and J usage is TRBJ2-4; 14 bases are a match to TRBD2. Trimming removed 4 bases from V and 5 bases from J; junction bases left unmatched: 4. Per germline, CDR1 MNHEY and CDR2 SVGAGI. The CDR3 runs to 16 residues. Here the CDR3 reads CASSLGTSGGQNIQYF. CDR3 DNA: TGTGCCAGCAGTTTGGGGACTAGCGGGGGACAAAACATTCAGTACTTC.

The J gene is TRBJ1-2, the V gene TRBV28; possible D gene TRBD1, 5 bases. V was trimmed by 2 bases and J by 8 bases, leaving 9 bases between them. Germline V gene data show CDR1 as MDHEN and CDR2 as SYDVKM. The CDR3 contains 12 residues. The CDR3 sequence: CASSLGASGYTF. CDR3 DNA: TGTGCCAGCAGTTTAGGGGCGTCGGGCTACACCTTC.

The rearrangement uses TRBV29-1 and TRBJ2-7; TRBD2 agrees at 15 bases. Germline loops: CDR1 SQVTM, CDR2 ANQGSEA. The CDR3 has 13 amino acids. V was pared by 6 bases and J by 7 bases, with 4 bases of the junction left unmatched. The CDR3 reads CSVGLAGGREQYF. As DNA, the CDR3 is TGCAGCGTGGGACTAGCGGGAGGACGGGAGCAGTACTTC.

The chain recombines TRBV9 with TRBJ2-7; D gene ambiguous. This CDR3 spans 11 amino acids. Trimming left V 5 bases short and J 1 base short, with 4 bases between. Germline V gives CDR1 SGDLS, CDR2 YYNGEE. The CDR3 DNA reads as TGTGCCAGCAGTTCTTCCTACGAGCAGTACTTC. Amino acid sequence: CASSSSYEQYF.

The J gene is TRBJ2-2, the V gene TRBV29-1, with a tentative D call TRBD2 (5 bases). The V end lost 5 bases, the J end lost 4 bases, and 11 bases lay between the germline ends. The length of the CDR3 is 13 residues. Germline lookup yields CDR1 SQVTM and CDR2 ANQGSEA. This CDR3 reads CSVRGSPTGELFF. CDR3 DNA sequence: TGCAGCGTTCGAGGGAGCCCCACCGGGGAGCTGTTTTTT.

This chain uses TRBV9 with TRBJ2-7; 7 bases align to TRBD1. Trimming took 0 bases from V and 3 from J; bases not matched to a gene: 9. In germline, CDR1 is SGDLS, CDR2 YYNGEE. The CDR3 spans 16 residues. CDR3 loop: CASSVGDSLTGYEQYF. The CDR3 DNA reads TGTGCCAGCAGCGTAGGGGACAGCCTTACAGGCTACGAGCAGTACTTC.